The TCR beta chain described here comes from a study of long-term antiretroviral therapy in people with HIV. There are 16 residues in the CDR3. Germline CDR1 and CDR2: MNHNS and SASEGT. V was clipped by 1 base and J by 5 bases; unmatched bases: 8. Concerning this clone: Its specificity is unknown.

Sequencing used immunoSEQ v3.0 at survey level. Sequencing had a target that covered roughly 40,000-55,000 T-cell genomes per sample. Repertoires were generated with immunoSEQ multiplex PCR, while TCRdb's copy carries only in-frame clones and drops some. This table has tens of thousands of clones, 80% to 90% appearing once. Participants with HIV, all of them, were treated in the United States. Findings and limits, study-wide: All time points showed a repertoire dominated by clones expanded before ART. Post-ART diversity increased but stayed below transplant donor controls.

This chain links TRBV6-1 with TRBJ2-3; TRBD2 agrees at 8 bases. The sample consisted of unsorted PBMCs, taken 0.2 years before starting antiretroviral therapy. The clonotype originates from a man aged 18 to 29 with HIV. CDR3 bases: TGTGCCAGCAGTGAAGACCCTAGCGGGCGCATAGATACGCAGTATTTT. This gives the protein CASSEDPSGRIDTQYF.